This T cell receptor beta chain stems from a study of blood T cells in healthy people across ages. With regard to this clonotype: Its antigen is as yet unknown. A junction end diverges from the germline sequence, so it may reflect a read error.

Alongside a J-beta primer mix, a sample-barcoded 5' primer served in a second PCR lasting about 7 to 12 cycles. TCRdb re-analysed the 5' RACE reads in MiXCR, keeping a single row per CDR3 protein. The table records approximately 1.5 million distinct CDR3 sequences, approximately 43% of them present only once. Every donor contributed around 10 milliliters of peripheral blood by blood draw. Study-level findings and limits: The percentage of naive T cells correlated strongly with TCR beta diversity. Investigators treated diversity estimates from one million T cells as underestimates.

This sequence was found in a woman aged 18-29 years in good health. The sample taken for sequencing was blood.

CDR3 loop: CASSEGRISGSYNERFF. DNA of the CDR3: TGTGCCAGCAGTGAAGGGAGGATTAGCGGGTCCTACAATGAGCGGTTCTTC. V and J are TRBV6-1 and TRBJ2-1; 7 nucleotides agree with TRBD2. This CDR3 has 17 residues. CDR1 is MNHNS and CDR2 is SASEGT in the germline V gene.